Each of the 10 T cell receptor beta chains below was sequenced from the same sample in a study of blood T cell repertoires in COVID-19. The protocol was immunoSEQ multiplex PCR, while the TCRdb copy is restricted to in-frame clones and leaves out a portion. The table lists under 350,000 clones, 75% to 90% of them singletons. The source material was peripheral blood. The source is a man between 35 and 55 years old with acute or convalescent COVID-19.

The V gene is TRBV3-1 (or the pseudogene TRBV3-2), the J gene TRBJ1-2; TRBD1 aligns across 10 bases. The CDR3 has 14 residues. Losses at the gene ends were 3 bases for V and 5 bases for J; bases not matched to a gene: 3. Germline V gene sequence: CDR1 LGHDT, CDR2 YNNKEL (reference sequence). CDR3 region: CASSHRTGGYGYTF. CDR3 sequence (DNA): TGTGCCAGCAGCCACCGGACAGGGGGGTATGGCTACACCTTC.

This clone was observed once. This chain links TRBV5-1 with TRBJ1-2; D gene ambiguous. V gave up 0 bases and J gave up 3 bases, with 12 bases separating them. The germline CDR1 and CDR2 sequences are SGHRS and YFSETQ. This CDR3 spans 15 amino acids. CDR3 amino acids: CASSLGVLVDYGYTF. The CDR3 DNA sequence: TGCGCCAGCAGCTTGGGAGTATTAGTGGACTATGGCTACACCTTC. The complete variable domain, with remaining parts taken from reference TRBV5-1 and TRBJ1-2, reads KAGVTQTPRYLIKTRGQQVTLSCSPISGHRSVSWYQQTPGQGLQFLFEYFSETQRNKGNFPGRFSGRQFSNSRSEMNVSTLELGDSALYLCASSLGVLVDYGYTFGSGTRLTVV.

The rearrangement joins TRBV7-3 to TRBJ2-1, with 10 nucleotides matching TRBD2. Losses at the gene ends were 2 bases for V and 4 bases for J; bases not matched to a gene: 2. CDR3 size: 15 residues. Germline V gene sequence: CDR1 SGHTA, CDR2 FQGTGA. CDR3 DNA sequence: TGTGCCAGCAGCTTAGCTAGCGGGGGATACAATGAGCAGTTCTTC. The encoded protein is CASSLASGGYNEQFF.

This chain joins TRBV27 and TRBJ2-7, with a weak D call TRBD2 (5 bases). CDR3 length equals 14 residues. Per the germline V gene, CDR1 is MNHEY and CDR2 is SMNVEV (reference sequence). Deletions cut 4 bases from V and 4 bases from J, with 14 bases between. In nucleotides, the CDR3 is TGTGCCAGCAGTTACCGGGATACTGGGTACGAGCAGTACTTC. Its protein product is CASSYRDTGYEQYF.

About this clone: This may stem from a read error, because a much larger clone lies one nucleotide away. The V gene is TRBV7-3, the J gene TRBJ1-6, with 8 bases fitting TRBD1. The CDR3 has 13 residues. Per germline, CDR1 SGHTA and CDR2 FQGTGA. Trimming removed 5 bases from V and 8 bases from J; junction bases left unmatched: 2. CDR3 DNA: TGTGCCAGCAGCCCACAGGGGGATTCACCCCTCCACTTT. This encodes CASSPQGDSPLHF.

The chain uses TRBV12-5 and TRBJ2-1; TRBD1 matches at 7 bases. The J segment lost 0 bases and the V segment lost 9 bases, leaving 5 bases of the junction unmatched. The V gene's germline CDR1 is LGHNT and CDR2 FRNRAP. CDR3 length: 14 amino acids. Here the CDR3 DNA reads TGTGCTAGCCTCACAGGGGACTCCTACAATGAGCAGTTCTTC. Translated: CASLTGDSYNEQFF.

V usage is TRBV5-1 and J usage is TRBJ2-1; D uncertain. The CDR3 extends over 14 amino acids. Between the trimmed V and J ends, which lost 2 bases and 8 bases, there was a span of 14 bases. Germline V gene data show CDR1 as SGHRS and CDR2 as YFSETQ. CDR3: CASSFPHLGYEQFF. CDR3 in DNA: TGCGCCAGCAGCTTCCCCCACCTTGGCTATGAGCAGTTCTTC.

The chain recombines TRBV25-1 with TRBJ1-5; 9 bases are a match to TRBD1. Germline V gene sequence: CDR1 MGHDK, CDR2 SYGVNS. This CDR3 is built from 16 residues. With 4 bases clipped from V and 5 bases from J, the junction kept 9 bases outside the gene matches. The CDR3 loop reads CASSGWDRAWDQPQHF. The CDR3 nucleotides are TGTGCCAGCAGTGGGTGGGACAGGGCGTGGGATCAGCCCCAGCATTTT.

The sample holds a few counts of this clone. The chain is built from TRBV3-1 (or the pseudogene TRBV3-2) and TRBJ2-1; D is ambiguous. The CDR3 contains 14 residues. V lost 4 bases to trimming and J lost 3 bases, with 10 bases between them. Germline V lookup: CDR1 LGHDT, CDR2 YNNKEL (reference sequence). The CDR3 region has the DNA TGTGCCAGCAGCCCCCCTCTTAACTACAATGAGCAGTTCTTC. Residues: CASSPPLNYNEQFF.

The chain has TRBV5-1 and TRBJ2-7; no definite D call. Between the trimmed V and J ends, which lost 4 bases and 3 bases, there was a span of 8 bases. Germline lookup yields CDR1 SGHRS and CDR2 YFSETQ. The CDR3 totals 12 residues. CDR3 region: CASSRDNYEQYF. CDR3 nucleotides: TGCGCCAGCAGCCGCGACAACTACGAGCAGTACTTC.